These 2 T cell receptor beta chains came from one sample sequenced in a study of blood T cell repertoires in COVID-19. The protocol was immunoSEQ multiplex PCR, while the TCRdb copy is restricted to in-frame clones and leaves out a portion. The repertoire holds over 120,000 clones, with 70% to 85% as singletons. Sequencing used peripheral blood. These receptors all come from an elderly woman with acute or convalescent COVID-19.

The CDR3: CASSQGLAGSTHEQYF. Written as DNA, the CDR3 is TGTGCCAGCAGCCAGGGGCTAGCGGGGAGCACCCACGAGCAGTACTTC. The V and J genes are TRBV3-1 (or the pseudogene TRBV3-2) and TRBJ2-7; 9 bases map to TRBD2. CDR1 is LGHDT and CDR2 is YNNKEL in the germline V gene (reference sequence). J was trimmed by 5 bases and V by 3 bases; bases with no gene match: 11. This CDR3 is built from 16 residues.

This rearrangement joins TRBV7-2 to TRBJ1-1, with D perhaps TRBD1 (5 bases). Per germline, CDR1 SGHTA and CDR2 FQGNSA. The CDR3 is made up of 14 amino acids. The V end was cut by 3 bases, the J end by 4 bases, with 12 bases between. For the CDR3, the DNA is TGTGCCAGCAGCTTGAAGCAGGGCGTCACTGAAGCTTTCTTT. Encoded protein: CASSLKQGVTEAFF. Using reference TRBV7-2 and TRBJ1-1 for the parts outside the CDR3, the full variable domain is GAGVSQSPSNKVTEKGKDVELRCDPISGHTALYWYRQSLGQGLEFLIYFQGNSAPDKSGLPSDRFSAERTGGSVSTLTIQRTQQEDSAVYLCASSLKQGVTEAFFGQGTRLTVV.